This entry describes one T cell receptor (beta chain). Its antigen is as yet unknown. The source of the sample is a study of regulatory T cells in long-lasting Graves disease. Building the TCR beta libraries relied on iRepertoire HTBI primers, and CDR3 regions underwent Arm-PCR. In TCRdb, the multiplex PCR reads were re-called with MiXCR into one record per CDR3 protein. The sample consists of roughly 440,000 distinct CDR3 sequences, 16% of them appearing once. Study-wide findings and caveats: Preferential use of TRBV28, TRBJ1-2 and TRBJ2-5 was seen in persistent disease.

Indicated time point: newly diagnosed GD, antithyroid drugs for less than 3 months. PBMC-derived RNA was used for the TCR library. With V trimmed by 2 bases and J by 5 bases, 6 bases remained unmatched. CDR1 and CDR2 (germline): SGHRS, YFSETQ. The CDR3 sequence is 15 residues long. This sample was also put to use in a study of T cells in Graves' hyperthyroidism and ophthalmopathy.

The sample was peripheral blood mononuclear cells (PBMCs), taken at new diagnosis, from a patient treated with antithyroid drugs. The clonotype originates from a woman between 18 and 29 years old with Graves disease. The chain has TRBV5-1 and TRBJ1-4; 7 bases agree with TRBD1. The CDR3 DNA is TGCGCCAGCAGCTTCTGGACAGGACTAAATGAAAAACTGTTTTTT. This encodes CASSFWTGLNEKLFF. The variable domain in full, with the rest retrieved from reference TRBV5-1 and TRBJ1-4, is KAGVTQTPRYLIKTRGQQVTLSCSPISGHRSVSWYQQTPGQGLQFLFEYFSETQRNKGNFPGRFSGRQFSNSRSEMNVSTLELGDSALYLCASSFWTGLNEKLFFGSGTQLSVL.